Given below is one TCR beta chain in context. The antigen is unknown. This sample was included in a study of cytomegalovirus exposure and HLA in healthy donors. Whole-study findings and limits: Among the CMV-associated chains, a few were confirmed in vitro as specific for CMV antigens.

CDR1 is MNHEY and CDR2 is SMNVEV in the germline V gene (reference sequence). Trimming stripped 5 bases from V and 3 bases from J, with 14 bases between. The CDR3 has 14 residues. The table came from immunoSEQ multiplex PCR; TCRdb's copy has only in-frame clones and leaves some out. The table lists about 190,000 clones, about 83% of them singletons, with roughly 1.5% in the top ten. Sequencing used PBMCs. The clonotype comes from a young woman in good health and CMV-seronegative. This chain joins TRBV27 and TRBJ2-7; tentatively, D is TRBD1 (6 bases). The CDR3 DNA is TGTGCCAGCAGTCCAGAGACAGGTTACTACGAGCAGTACTTC. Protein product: CASSPETGYYEQYF.